The source of this T cell receptor (beta chain) is a study of blood T cells in healthy people across ages. Study-wide points: Long-lived donors exceeded aged donors in naive CD4+ cells and diversity. Conclusively comparing naive with antigen-experienced cells was impossible with unsorted PBMCs. Unknown CMV status may confound age-related changes in expanded clones.

This clonotype has a handful of counts. As yet, its antigen is unknown. For the second PCR, which ran for roughly 6 to 12 cycles, a sample-barcoded 5' primer and a J-beta primer mix were used. MiXCR, run by TCRdb on the 5' RACE reads, gives a single entry per CDR3 protein. Among 500,000 to 600,000 distinct CDR3 sequences listed, 27% were seen once. V dropped 5 bases and J dropped 4; count of bases not matched to a gene: 2. Germline V gene lookup returns CDR1 SGHDN and CDR2 FVKESK. The CDR3 is made up of 13 amino acids. Specimen: blood. This receptor was taken from a woman in her 70s in good health. This sequence joins TRBV14 and TRBJ2-1; 7 bases align to TRBD2. In DNA form, the CDR3 reads TGTGCCAGCAGCGCGGGAGATTACAATGAGCAGTTCTTC. Protein: CASSAGDYNEQFF. Filled out from reference TRBV14 and TRBJ2-1, the complete variable domain reads EAGVTQFPSHSVIEKGQTVTLRCDPISGHDNLYWYRRVMGKEIKFLLHFVKESKQDESGMPNNRFLAERTGGTYSTLKVQPAELEDSGVYFCASSAGDYNEQFFGPGTRLTVL.